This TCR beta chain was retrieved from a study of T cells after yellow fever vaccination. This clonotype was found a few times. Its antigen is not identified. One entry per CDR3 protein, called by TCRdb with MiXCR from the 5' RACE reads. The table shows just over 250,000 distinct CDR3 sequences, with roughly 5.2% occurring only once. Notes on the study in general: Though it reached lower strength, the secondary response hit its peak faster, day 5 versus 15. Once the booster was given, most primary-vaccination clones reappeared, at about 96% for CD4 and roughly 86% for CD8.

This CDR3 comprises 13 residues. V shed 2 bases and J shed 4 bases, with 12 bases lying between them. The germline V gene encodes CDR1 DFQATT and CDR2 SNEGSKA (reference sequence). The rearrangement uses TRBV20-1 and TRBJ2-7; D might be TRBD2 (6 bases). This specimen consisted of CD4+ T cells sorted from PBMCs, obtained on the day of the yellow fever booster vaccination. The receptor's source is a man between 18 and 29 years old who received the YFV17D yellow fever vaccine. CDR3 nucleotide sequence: TGCAGTGCTAGATCCCCCGGGGGTTACGAGCAGTACTTC. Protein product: CSARSPGGYEQYF.